This TCR beta chain was captured by sequencing in a study of control samples from healthy donors and cancer patients. Assay used: immunoSEQ multiplex PCR; TCRdb lists only in-frame clones, some missing. The repertoire has around 150,000 clones, 96% of them found once; the top ten carry approximately 1%. The CDR3 length is 19 residues. Germline assignment: CDR1 SGHVS and CDR2 FNYEAQ. The V end lost 0 bases, the J end lost 0 bases, and 21 bases lay between the germline ends. This sequence joins TRBV7-6 and TRBJ2-7, with unresolved D. Input material: blood. The sequence was obtained from a woman in her twenties or thirties in good health. The DNA for the CDR3 is TGTGCCAGCAGCTTAGCGTTTTGGGGATCCCCAGTGGCCTCCTACGAGCAGTACTTC. Translating it yields CASSLAFWGSPVASYEQYF.